Listed below are T cell receptor beta chains from one sample, sequenced in a study of OX40 agonist ivuxolimab in advanced cancers. Measured with immunoSEQ multiplex PCR; TCRdb has only the in-frame clones, and not every one. This repertoire shows 60,000 to 100,000 clones, 84% found once; its top ten account for 0.45% to 0.6%. Sequencing used CD4+ or CD8+ T cells sorted from blood, obtained in a trial of the OX40 agonist ivuxolimab. All receptors come from an adult with an advanced solid tumor such as melanoma, head and neck, liver or kidney cancer. The CDR3 runs from the conserved cysteine through the conserved F or W. The D gene is left open where the match is weak.

v_gene	d_gene	j_gene	CDR3aa
TRBV5-1	-	TRBJ1-5	CASSLGELTQPQHF
TRBV7-2	-	TRBJ2-7	CASSLYEGSISHEQYF
TRBV29-1	-	TRBJ2-7	CSVKTDLLYEQYF
TRBV4-1	-	TRBJ2-3	CASSQEPSLVDTQYF
TRBV5-5	-	TRBJ1-2	CASSLAVVDYGYTF
TRBV4-2	-	TRBJ1-4	CASSQERVATNEKLFF
TRBV10-3	-	TRBJ2-1	CAISEQLSSYNEQFF
TRBV6-1	-	TRBJ2-3	CASSARLGSTGVDTQYF
TRBV2	-	TRBJ2-5	CASNIQETQYF
TRBV5-1	-	TRBJ1-1	CASSLGTVALNTEAFF
TRBV6-5	-	TRBJ2-3	CASSPQGVIDTQYF
TRBV9	-	TRBJ1-2	CASSANREAGYGYTF
TRBV2	-	TRBJ2-7	CASSLRLLGLSYEQYF
TRBV6-6	TRBD1	TRBJ1-5	CASRKTGGSNQPQHF
TRBV5-1	TRBD1	TRBJ2-3	CASRNTGGTDTQYF
TRBV18	TRBD2	TRBJ2-7	CASSPGLAGGPSYEQYF
TRBV6-1	TRBD1	TRBJ1-2	CASSEATGANYGYTF
TRBV18	TRBD1	TRBJ2-7	CASSPPGTGLSHEQYF
TRBV28	-	TRBJ2-7	CASSLSQGSYEQYF
TRBV7-8	-	TRBJ2-3	CASSPYRTASTDTQYF
TRBV2	TRBD1	TRBJ2-3	CASRDQRDSHTQYF
TRBV7-8	-	TRBJ1-4	CASRLNGGLTNEKLFF